This T cell receptor beta chain was profiled in a study of OX40 agonist ivuxolimab in advanced cancers. Study details: Aged about 23 to 90 with a mean of roughly 65 years, they were 82.7% male. Regarding the study as a whole: Fewer expanded clones were found on average in CD4+ than in CD8+ T cells.

Assay: immunoSEQ multiplex PCR; the TCRdb copy retains only in-frame clones and omits some. The profile shows 150,000 to 170,000 clones, 90% to 95% of them singletons. This clone showed up just once. Its specificity is not known. The CDR3 has 15 residues. Germline values: CDR1 SGHDN, CDR2 FVKESK. Trimming pared 4 bases from V and 0 bases from J, leaving 10 bases between. The chain carries TRBV14 and TRBJ1-3, with a tentative D call TRBD1 (5 bases). This clonotype was obtained from an adult with an advanced solid tumor such as melanoma, head and neck, liver or kidney cancer. Sequenced material: CD4+ or CD8+ T cells sorted from blood, taken in a trial of the OX40 agonist ivuxolimab. CDR3 region: CASSPQGISGNTIYF. CDR3 coding DNA: TGTGCCAGCAGCCCCCAGGGAATCTCTGGAAACACCATATATTTT. The full variable domain, in which reference TRBV14 and TRBJ1-3 provide the parts outside the CDR3, is EAGVTQFPSHSVIEKGQTVTLRCDPISGHDNLYWYRRVMGKEIKFLLHFVKESKQDESGMPNNRFLAERTGGTYSTLKVQPAELEDSGVYFCASSPQGISGNTIYFGEGSWLTVV.